Each of the 28 T cell receptor beta chains below was sequenced from the same sample in a study of blood T cell repertoires in COVID-19. The protocol was immunoSEQ multiplex PCR, while the TCRdb copy is restricted to in-frame clones and leaves out a portion. The data hold roughly 130,000 clones, with about four fifths observed a single time. Material for sequencing was peripheral blood. These receptors came from a woman in her 30s who had recovered from COVID-19.

The V gene is TRBV5-4, the J gene TRBJ1-2, with D possibly being TRBD1 (5 bases). This CDR3 region has 17 residues. CDR1 is SGHNT, CDR2 YYREEE, per germline (reference sequence). V lost 4 bases and J lost 1, with 20 bases in between. For the CDR3, the DNA is TGTGCCAGCAGCGGCGGGGACCGAGGGACGATTAACTATGGCTACACCTTC. It encodes CASSGGDRGTINYGYTF.

V is TRBV18 and J is TRBJ2-7; 10 bases line up with TRBD1. Germline V gene sequence: CDR1 KGHSH, CDR2 LQKENI. The J segment lost 5 bases and the V segment lost 3 bases, leaving 10 bases of the junction unmatched. The CDR3 has 16 amino acids. CDR3 region: CASSPTLGTGDNEQYF. The CDR3 nucleotides read TGTGCCAGCTCACCCACTCTTGGGACAGGGGACAACGAGCAGTACTTC.

The gene calls are TRBV29-1 and TRBJ2-5; D is unresolved. Germline values: CDR1 SQVTM, CDR2 ANQGSEA. This CDR3 is built from 11 residues. V was clipped by 4 bases and J by 3 bases, with 6 bases between them. The CDR3 coding sequence is TGCAGCGTTGGAGGAGAAGAGACCCAGTACTTC. Protein product: CSVGGEETQYF.

The gene calls are TRBV9 and TRBJ2-1; 10 nucleotides agree with TRBD1. The CDR3 extends over 14 amino acids. V lost 4 bases to trimming and J lost 12 bases; unmatched junction nucleotides: 10. CDR1 and CDR2 (germline): SGDLS, YYNGEE. The CDR3 loop reads CASSTYERTGGQFF. The DNA for the CDR3 is TGTGCCAGCAGCACATACGAGAGGACAGGGGGGCAGTTCTTC.

The genes are TRBV9 and TRBJ2-3; tentative D call: TRBD2 (7 bases). CDR1 is SGDLS, CDR2 YYNGEE, per germline. With 6 bases removed from V and 2 bases from J, the gap between germline ends came to 16 bases. The CDR3 totals 15 residues. DNA of the CDR3: TGTGCCAGCAACATACAGGGAGGGAACACAGATACGCAGTATTTT. This sequence encodes CASNIQGGNTDTQYF.

This clone was seen once. The chain joins TRBV5-4 to TRBJ1-4; D possibly corresponds to TRBD1 (5 bases). V was clipped by 4 bases and J by 7 bases, with 14 bases between them. The CDR3 sequence is 14 residues long. In germline, CDR1 is SGHNT, CDR2 YYREEE (reference sequence). The CDR3 reads CASSELGGSEKLFF. CDR3 nucleotide sequence: TGTGCCAGCAGCGAGCTCGGGGGATCTGAAAAACTGTTTTTT.

The chain links TRBV6-5 to TRBJ2-7, with 9 bases aligning to TRBD1. Germline-derived CDR1 and CDR2 are MNHEY and SVGAGI. V gave up 6 bases and J gave up 3 bases; unmatched junction bases: 6. There are 14 residues in the CDR3. The chain's CDR3 is CASRGTGSFYEQYF. The CDR3 coding sequence is TGTGCCAGCAGGGGGACAGGGAGCTTCTACGAGCAGTACTTC.

The chain is built from TRBV27 and TRBJ1-4; 8 nucleotides align to TRBD1. With 5 bases clipped from V and 7 bases from J, the junction kept 6 bases outside the gene matches. Germline V gives CDR1 MNHEY, CDR2 SMNVEV (reference sequence). The CDR3 length is 14 residues. CDR3 amino acids: CASSGQGVGEKLFF. The CDR3 bases are TGTGCCAGCAGTGGACAGGGAGTTGGTGAAAAACTGTTTTTT.

The gene calls are TRBV5-8 and TRBJ2-3; the match to TRBD2 covers 11 bases. CDR1 and CDR2 (germline): SGHTS, YDEGEE. After removal of 0 bases from V and 3 bases from J, the junction contained 6 bases not matched to a gene. There are 17 residues in the CDR3. CDR3 loop: CASSLALLAGATDTQYF. CDR3 DNA sequence: TGTGCCAGCAGCTTGGCCCTACTAGCGGGAGCAACAGATACGCAGTATTTT. Full variable domain (missing parts from reference TRBV5-8 and TRBJ2-3): EAGVTQSPTHLIKTRGQQATLRCSPISGHTSVYWYQQALGLGLQFLLWYDEGEERNRGNFPPRFSGRQFPNYSSELNVNALELEDSALYLCASSLALLAGATDTQYFGPGTRLTVL.

V usage is TRBV27 and J usage is TRBJ2-7; a possible D gene is TRBD2 (5 bases). The V gene's germline CDR1 is MNHEY and CDR2 SMNVEV (reference sequence). This CDR3 spans 14 amino acids. Trimming shortened V by 3 bases and J by 7 bases, and 16 bases separated the two germline ends. The CDR3 is CASSFLDSLGEQYF. In DNA, the CDR3 is TGTGCCAGCAGTTTCTTGGACTCGCTTGGGGAGCAGTACTTC.

V gene TRBV6-5 combines with J gene TRBJ2-7; TRBD2 aligns across 8 bases. CDR3 length: 14 residues. Germline V gene data show CDR1 as MNHEY and CDR2 as SVGAGI. V gave up 7 bases and J gave up 2 bases; unmatched junction bases: 7. The CDR3 region has the DNA TGTGCCAGCACCCTCGGAGCGGGGGCCTACGAGCAGTACTTC. Residues: CASTLGAGAYEQYF.

With regard to this clone: One junction end does not reproduce the germline sequence, and a read error may be involved. The rearrangement links TRBV7-7 to TRBJ2-1; 7 nucleotides match TRBD2. The CDR3 consists of 15 residues. Per germline, CDR1 SSHAT and CDR2 FNYEAQ (reference sequence). DNA for the CDR3: TGTGCTAGCAGCTTAGGGGTGGGAGGGTTGGATGAGCAGTTCTTC. Residues: CASSLGVGGLDEQFF.

The chain carries TRBV7-6 and TRBJ2-7; 12 bases fit TRBD1. CDR3 length: 16 amino acids. CDR1 SGHVS and CDR2 FNYEAQ come from the germline V gene. J was trimmed by 6 bases and V by 4 bases; bases with no gene match: 10. CDR3 protein: CASSSFGTGGLSEQYF. DNA for the CDR3: TGTGCCAGCAGCTCGTTTGGGACAGGGGGCTTAAGCGAGCAGTACTTC.

This clone was recorded once. This rearrangement joins TRBV6-6 to TRBJ2-2, with TRBD2 matching 10 bases. Germline lookup yields CDR1 MNHNY and CDR2 SVGAGI (reference sequence). V lost 4 bases, J lost 1 base, and 3 bases stayed unmatched. There are 16 residues in the CDR3. The CDR3 DNA follows: TGTGCCAGCAGTTTCGTAGCGGGGGGGAACACCGGGGAGCTGTTTTTT. Protein sequence: CASSFVAGGNTGELFF.

This clone was counted once. This rearrangement joins TRBV6-6 to TRBJ1-2, with 8 positions matching TRBD1. Trimming removed 7 bases from V and 0 bases from J; junction bases left unmatched: 10. CDR1 and CDR2 (germline): MNHNY, SVGAGI (reference sequence). The length of the CDR3 is 16 residues. The CDR3 coding sequence is TGTGCCAGCACCGCGGCCGGGACAGGAGCTAACTATGGCTACACCTTC. Protein product: CASTAAGTGANYGYTF.

This clone came up a few times. The V gene is TRBV16, the J gene TRBJ1-3; 9 bases map to TRBD1. Germline values: CDR1 KGHSY, CDR2 FQNENV. J gave up 1 base and V 6 bases, and 19 bases lay outside the gene matches. This CDR3 comprises 20 residues. The CDR3 bases are TGTGCCAGCAGTCGACTCTTTAGCCGGGACAGGGCGTTTTCTGGAAACACCATATATTTT. Protein: CASSRLFSRDRAFSGNTIYF.

This chain links TRBV7-9 with TRBJ2-3; 9 positions agree with TRBD2. Unmatched junction bases numbered 11, after V lost 0 bases and J lost 4 bases. The length of the CDR3 is 18 residues. Germline CDR1 reads SEHNR; CDR2 reads FQNEAQ (reference sequence). The CDR3 DNA reads TGTGCCAGCAGCTTAGCAAACATAGCGGGAGTGCACGCAGATACGCAGTATTTT. This gives the protein CASSLANIAGVHADTQYF.

This clone was seen more than once but under ten times. The chain uses TRBV4-1 and TRBJ1-1; 7 bases fit TRBD1. There are 15 residues in the CDR3. V lost 3 bases to trimming and J lost 0 bases; unmatched junction nucleotides: 4. Germline CDR1 reads MGHRA; CDR2 reads YSYEKL. The CDR3 sequence is CASSQTGTVNTEAFF. DNA of the CDR3: TGCGCCAGCAGCCAGACCGGGACAGTGAACACTGAAGCTTTCTTT.

This clone showed up just a few times. The same CDR3 can be traced to other DNA sequences in this sample. The V gene is TRBV12-3 or TRBV12-4, the J gene TRBJ1-1; TRBD1 might be the D (5 bases). Trimming stripped 2 bases from V and 4 bases from J, with 5 bases between. The CDR3 contains 12 residues. Written as DNA, the CDR3 is TGTGCCAGCAGTTTAAGGGGCACTGAAGCTTTCTTT. It yields the protein CASSLRGTEAFF.

This clone was seen just once. The chain combines TRBV5-4 with TRBJ1-2, with 7 bases lining up with TRBD1. CDR1 SGHNT and CDR2 YYREEE come from the germline V gene (reference sequence). J gave up 7 bases and V 2 bases, and 11 bases lay outside the gene matches. This CDR3 contains 15 residues. The CDR3 bases are TGTGCCAGCAGCTTTGGGTACAGGGGCCCCTCTGGCTACACCTTC. Residues: CASSFGYRGPSGYTF.

The rearrangement links TRBV29-1 to TRBJ1-1, with D unresolved. The CDR3 consists of 13 residues. Germline CDR1 SQVTM, CDR2 ANQGSEA. V lost 0 bases to trimming and J lost 1 base, with 6 bases between them. As DNA, the CDR3 is TGCAGCGTTGAAGAGGAGGAGAACACTGAAGCTTTCTTT. This encodes CSVEEEENTEAFF.

Written as DNA, the CDR3 is TGTGCCTGGAACGGGAGGAATGGCTACACCTTC. Encoded protein: CAWNGRNGYTF. This chain links TRBV30 with TRBJ1-2; D not resolved. Germline CDR1 reads GTSNPN; CDR2 reads SVGIG (reference sequence). Trimming left V 4 bases short and J 6 bases short, with 9 bases between. The CDR3 has 11 residues.

V usage is TRBV7-3 and J usage is TRBJ2-2, with D unclear. V was shortened by 1 base and J by 6 bases, with 6 bases between the two germline ends. The length of the CDR3 is 13 residues. CDR1 and CDR2 (germline): SGHTA, FQGTGA. The CDR3: CASSLNGPGELFF. The CDR3 coding sequence is TGTGCCAGCAGCTTAAATGGGCCCGGGGAGCTGTTTTTT.

This clone was detected once. The gene calls are TRBV5-4 and TRBJ1-1; D gene ambiguous. This CDR3 comprises 13 residues. Trimming took off 4 bases at V and 4 bases at J, with 11 bases between the two ends. Looked up from germline, CDR1 is SGHNT and CDR2 is YYREEE (reference sequence). CDR3 sequence reads: CASSSEEGTEAFF. The CDR3, as DNA: TGTGCCAGCAGCAGCGAAGAGGGCACTGAAGCTTTCTTT.

The chain recombines TRBV27 with TRBJ1-2; 8 bases line up with TRBD1. The CDR3 consists of 17 residues. CDR1 MNHEY and CDR2 SMNVEV come from the germline V gene (reference sequence). V shed 3 bases and J 8 bases; nucleotides not matched to a gene: 17. The CDR3 bases are TGTGCCAGCAGTTTCTTCCCCGTCAGGGGGCATGCCATCGGCTACACCTTC. Amino acids: CASSFFPVRGHAIGYTF.

This clone was observed a few times. This chain links TRBV19 with TRBJ2-7; D is unclear. The V end lost 7 bases, the J end lost 0 bases, and 7 bases lay between the germline ends. Looked up from germline, CDR1 is LNHDA and CDR2 is SQIVND (reference sequence). The CDR3 sequence is 12 residues long. The CDR3 reads CASKASSYEQYF. In DNA form, the CDR3 reads TGTGCCAGTAAGGCTAGCTCCTACGAGCAGTACTTC.

The CDR3 spells CASSLKVAGANVLTF. The CDR3 nucleotides are TGCGCCAGCAGCTTGAAAGTAGCGGGGGCCAACGTCCTGACTTTC. This chain uses TRBV5-1 with TRBJ2-6; D possibly corresponds to TRBD2 (5 bases). In germline, CDR1 is SGHRS, CDR2 YFSETQ. The CDR3 loop spans 15 amino acids. Between the trimmed V and J ends, which lost 1 base and 4 bases, there was a span of 9 bases.

The chain carries TRBV4-1 and TRBJ2-6; TRBD2 is a possible D gene (5 bases). Trimming left V 4 bases short and J 0 bases short, with 16 bases between. The CDR3 has 18 residues. The germline V gene has CDR1 MGHRA and CDR2 YSYEKL. The CDR3 nucleotides read TGCGCCAGCAGCCCATCCCGGACGGGGAACTCTGGGGCCAACGTCCTGACTTTC. Its protein is CASSPSRTGNSGANVLTF.